The clone carrying this TCR beta chain was seen ten or more times. Antigen: not known. Populations obtained by sorting all exceeded 98% purity. Every isolated RNA sample was fully reverse transcribed, so sequencing captured expressed TCRB transcripts. An average about 3.8 million reads came from naive, central memory and regulatory T cell samples. The data were produced by immunoSEQ multiplex PCR, yet TCRdb's version contains in-frame clones alone and is incomplete. The sample consists of 150,000 to 180,000 clones, roughly 8% of them appearing once. V lost 2 bases to trimming and J lost 4 bases, with 10 bases between them. Germline values: CDR1 SGHRS, CDR2 YFSETQ. The CDR3 sequence is 15 residues long. This record comes from a study of beta chain features in type 1 diabetes. General study points: Whether TCRB rearrangement is influenced by HLA type went unresolved here. High TCR expression in some cells could lead to their over-representation in cDNA sequencing.

The sample comprised central memory CD4+ T cells from blood. V and J are TRBV5-1 and TRBJ2-6; perhaps TRBD2 as D (5 bases). This sequence was found in a man younger than 35 in good health. CDR3 sequence (DNA): TGCGCCAGCAGCTTCTCCGGGATGGGGGCCAACGTCCTGACTTTC. Translating gives CASSFSGMGANVLTF.